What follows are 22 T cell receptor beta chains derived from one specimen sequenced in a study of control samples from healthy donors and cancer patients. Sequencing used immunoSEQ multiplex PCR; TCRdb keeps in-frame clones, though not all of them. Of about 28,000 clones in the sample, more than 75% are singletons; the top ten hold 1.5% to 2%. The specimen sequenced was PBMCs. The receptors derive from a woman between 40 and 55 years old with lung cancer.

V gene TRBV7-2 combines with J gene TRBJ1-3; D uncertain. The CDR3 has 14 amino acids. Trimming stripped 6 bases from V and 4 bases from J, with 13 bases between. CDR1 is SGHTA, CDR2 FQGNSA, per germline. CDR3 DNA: TGTGCCAGCAGGCTCGGGGTGACGGGAAACACCATATATTTT. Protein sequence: CASRLGVTGNTIYF.

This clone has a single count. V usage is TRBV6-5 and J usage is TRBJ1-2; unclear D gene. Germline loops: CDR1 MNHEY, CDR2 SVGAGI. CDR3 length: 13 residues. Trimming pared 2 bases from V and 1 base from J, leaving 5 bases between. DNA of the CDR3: TGTGCCAGCAGTTACAGGGATAACTATGGCTACACCTTC. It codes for CASSYRDNYGYTF.

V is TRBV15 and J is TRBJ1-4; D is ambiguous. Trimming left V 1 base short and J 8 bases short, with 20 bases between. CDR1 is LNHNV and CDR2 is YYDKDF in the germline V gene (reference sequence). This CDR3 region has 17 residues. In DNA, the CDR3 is TGTGCCACCAGCAGAGCCCTAGGAAGTCCAACGGGGGAAAAACTGTTTTTT. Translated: CATSRALGSPTGEKLFF.

The CDR3 DNA reads as TGTGCCAGCAGCCCCGACGGGGGTAGCAATCAGCCCCAGCATTTT. The encoded protein is CASSPDGGSNQPQHF. The chain recombines TRBV7-8 with TRBJ1-5, with TRBD1 as a possible D gene (5 bases). The CDR3 runs to 15 residues. V dropped 5 bases and J dropped 0 bases, with 11 bases sitting between them. The germline CDR1 and CDR2 sequences are SGHVS and FQNEAQ.

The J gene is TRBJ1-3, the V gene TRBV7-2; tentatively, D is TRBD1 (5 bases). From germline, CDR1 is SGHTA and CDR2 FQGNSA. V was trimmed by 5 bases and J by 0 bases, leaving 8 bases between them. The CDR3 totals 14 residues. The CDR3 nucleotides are TGTGCCAGCAGCCCCGACAGCTCTGGAAACACCATATATTTT. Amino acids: CASSPDSSGNTIYF.

CDR3 coding DNA: TGTGCCAGCAGCGAGGATAACACTGAAGCTTTCTTT. This translates into CASSEDNTEAFF. The chain uses TRBV9 and TRBJ1-1; D not resolved. Germline V lookup: CDR1 SGDLS, CDR2 YYNGEE. The V end was cut by 3 bases, the J end by 2 bases, with 5 bases between. The CDR3 covers 12 residues.

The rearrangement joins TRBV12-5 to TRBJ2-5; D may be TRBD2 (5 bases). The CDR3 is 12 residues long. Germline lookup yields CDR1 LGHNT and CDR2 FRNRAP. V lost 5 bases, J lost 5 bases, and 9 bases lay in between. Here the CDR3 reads CASGPPGETQYF. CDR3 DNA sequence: TGTGCTAGTGGTCCCCCGGGGGAGACCCAGTACTTC.

The CDR3 here is CASSPDSNQPQHF. DNA of the CDR3: TGTGCCAGCAGCCCGGATAGCAATCAGCCCCAGCATTTT. This chain links TRBV6-2 or TRBV6-3 with TRBJ1-5; no clear D gene. The ends were cut back, 6 bases at V and 0 bases at J, with 6 bases in the middle. Germline lookup yields CDR1 MNHEY and CDR2 SVGEGT. The CDR3 loop spans 13 amino acids.

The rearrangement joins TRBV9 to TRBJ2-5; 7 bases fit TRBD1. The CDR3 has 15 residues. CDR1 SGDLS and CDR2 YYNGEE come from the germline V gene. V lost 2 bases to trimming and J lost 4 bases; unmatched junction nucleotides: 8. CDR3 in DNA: TGTGCCAGCAGCGTTCGACAGGGTTATCGAGAGACCCAGTACTTC. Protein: CASSVRQGYRETQYF.

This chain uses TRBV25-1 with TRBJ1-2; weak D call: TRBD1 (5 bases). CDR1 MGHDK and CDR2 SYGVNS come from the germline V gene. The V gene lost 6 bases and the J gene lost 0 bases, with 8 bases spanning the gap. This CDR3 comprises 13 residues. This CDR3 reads CASSEGPNYGYTF. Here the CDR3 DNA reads TGTGCCAGCAGCGAGGGACCTAACTATGGCTACACCTTC.

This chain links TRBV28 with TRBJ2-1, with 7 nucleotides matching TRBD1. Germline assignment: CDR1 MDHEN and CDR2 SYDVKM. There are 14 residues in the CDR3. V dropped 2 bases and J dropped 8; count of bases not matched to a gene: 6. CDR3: CASSLNRGPYEQFF. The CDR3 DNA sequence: TGTGCCAGCAGTTTAAACAGGGGACCTTATGAGCAGTTCTTC.

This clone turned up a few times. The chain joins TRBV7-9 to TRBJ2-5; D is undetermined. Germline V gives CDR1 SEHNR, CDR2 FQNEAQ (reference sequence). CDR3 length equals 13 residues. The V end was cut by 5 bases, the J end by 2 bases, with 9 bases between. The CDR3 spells CASSPPLQETQYF. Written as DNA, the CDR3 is TGTGCCAGCAGCCCCCCCCTACAAGAGACCCAGTACTTC.

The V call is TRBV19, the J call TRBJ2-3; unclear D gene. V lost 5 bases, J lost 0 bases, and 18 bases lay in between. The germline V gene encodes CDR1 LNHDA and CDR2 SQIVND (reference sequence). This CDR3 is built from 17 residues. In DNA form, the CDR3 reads TGTGCCAGTAGTTATCGACACACCCAACGTAGCACAGATACGCAGTATTTT. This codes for CASSYRHTQRSTDTQYF.

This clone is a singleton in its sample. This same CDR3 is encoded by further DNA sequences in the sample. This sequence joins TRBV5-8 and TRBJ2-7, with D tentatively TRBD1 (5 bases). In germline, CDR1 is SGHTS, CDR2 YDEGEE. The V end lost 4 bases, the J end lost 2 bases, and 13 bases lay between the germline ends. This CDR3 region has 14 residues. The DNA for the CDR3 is TGTGCCAGCAGCCTACCGACAGACCCCTACGAGCAGTACTTC. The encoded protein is CASSLPTDPYEQYF.

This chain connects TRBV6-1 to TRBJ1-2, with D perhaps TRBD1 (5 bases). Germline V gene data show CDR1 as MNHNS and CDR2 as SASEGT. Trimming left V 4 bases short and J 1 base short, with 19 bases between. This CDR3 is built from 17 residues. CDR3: CASSVSGRSLLNYGYTF. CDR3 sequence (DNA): TGTGCCAGCAGTGTTTCGGGACGGTCTCTTCTTAACTATGGCTACACCTTC.

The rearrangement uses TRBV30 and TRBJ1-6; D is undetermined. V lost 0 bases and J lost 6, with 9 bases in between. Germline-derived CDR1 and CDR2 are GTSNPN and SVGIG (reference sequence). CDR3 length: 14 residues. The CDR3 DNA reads TGTGCCTGGAGTGTCACACTCTTTAATTCACCCCTCCACTTT. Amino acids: CAWSVTLFNSPLHF.

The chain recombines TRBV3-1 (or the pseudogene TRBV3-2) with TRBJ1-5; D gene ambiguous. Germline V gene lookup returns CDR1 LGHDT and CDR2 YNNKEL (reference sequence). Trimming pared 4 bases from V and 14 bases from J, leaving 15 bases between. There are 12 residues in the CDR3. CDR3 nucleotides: TGTGCCAGCAGCCCCGGGGAGGGCCGAAAGCATTTT. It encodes CASSPGEGRKHF.

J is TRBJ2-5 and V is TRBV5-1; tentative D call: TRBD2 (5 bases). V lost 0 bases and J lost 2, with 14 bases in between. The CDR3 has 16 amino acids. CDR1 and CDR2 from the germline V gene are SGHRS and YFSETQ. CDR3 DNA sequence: TGCGCCAGCAGCTTGGGAAGAGGGTTGGGGCAAGAGACCCAGTACTTC. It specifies CASSLGRGLGQETQYF.

The CDR3 DNA reads TGTGCCAGCAGCGTCGGCCAGTCCGGGGAGCTGTTTTTT. It yields the protein CASSVGQSGELFF. The J gene is TRBJ2-2, the V gene TRBV9; D gene uncertain. Germline V lookup: CDR1 SGDLS, CDR2 YYNGEE. The CDR3 covers 13 residues. Trimming stripped 2 bases from V and 6 bases from J, with 8 bases between.

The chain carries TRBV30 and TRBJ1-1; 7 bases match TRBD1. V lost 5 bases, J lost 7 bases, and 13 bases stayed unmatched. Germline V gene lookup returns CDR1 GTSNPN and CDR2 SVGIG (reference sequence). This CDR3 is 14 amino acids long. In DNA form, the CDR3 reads TGTGCCTGGGCCCCGGCGGCAGGGGGGCATGAAGCTTTCTTT. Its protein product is CAWAPAAGGHEAFF.

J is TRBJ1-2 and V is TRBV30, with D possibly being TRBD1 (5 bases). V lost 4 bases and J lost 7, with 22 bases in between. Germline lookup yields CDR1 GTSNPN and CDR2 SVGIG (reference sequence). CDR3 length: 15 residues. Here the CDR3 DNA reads TGTGCCTGGACTCCCCCGGGACGGACATGGGGTGGCTACACCTTC. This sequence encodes CAWTPPGRTWGGYTF.

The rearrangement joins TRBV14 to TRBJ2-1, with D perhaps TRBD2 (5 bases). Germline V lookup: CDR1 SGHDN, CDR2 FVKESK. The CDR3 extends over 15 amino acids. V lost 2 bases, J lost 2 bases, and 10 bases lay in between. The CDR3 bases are TGTGCCAGCAGCCAATACGTGGGAGCCTACAATGAGCAGTTCTTC. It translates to CASSQYVGAYNEQFF. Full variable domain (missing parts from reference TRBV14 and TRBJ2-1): EAGVTQFPSHSVIEKGQTVTLRCDPISGHDNLYWYRRVMGKEIKFLLHFVKESKQDESGMPNNRFLAERTGGTYSTLKVQPAELEDSGVYFCASSQYVGAYNEQFFGPGTRLTVL.